The clone carrying this T cell receptor beta chain was recorded a few times. Its antigen is undetermined. Collection of roughly 9.6 milliliters of peripheral blood was performed for each donor. This sample is part of a study of blood T cells in healthy people across ages. Study-wide points: Researchers said unsorted PBMCs prevented a conclusive naive versus antigen-experienced comparison. Estimates of total diversity, which came from one million sequenced T cells, were considered to be underestimates.

The CDR3 loop spans 15 amino acids. CDR1 and CDR2 (germline): DFQATT, SNEGSKA (reference sequence). After removal of 6 bases from V and 3 bases from J, the junction contained 5 bases not matched to a gene. PCR was performed a second time for about 6 to 12 cycles using a sample-barcoded 5' primer and a J-beta primer mix. The template-switch adaptor was a 5' adaptor with 12 random nucleotides. It tagged each cDNA molecule. Each CDR3 protein is one row after TCRdb ran MiXCR on the 5' RACE reads. The table lists more than 1,400,000 distinct CDR3 sequences, approximately 42% of them singletons. The rearrangement uses TRBV20-1 and TRBJ2-1; 13 nucleotides match TRBD2. The receptor's source is a woman between 18 and 30 years old in good health. The specimen sequenced was blood. CDR3 sequence: CSAGLAGALYNEQFF. CDR3 coding DNA: TGCAGTGCAGGACTAGCGGGAGCCCTCTACAATGAGCAGTTCTTC.